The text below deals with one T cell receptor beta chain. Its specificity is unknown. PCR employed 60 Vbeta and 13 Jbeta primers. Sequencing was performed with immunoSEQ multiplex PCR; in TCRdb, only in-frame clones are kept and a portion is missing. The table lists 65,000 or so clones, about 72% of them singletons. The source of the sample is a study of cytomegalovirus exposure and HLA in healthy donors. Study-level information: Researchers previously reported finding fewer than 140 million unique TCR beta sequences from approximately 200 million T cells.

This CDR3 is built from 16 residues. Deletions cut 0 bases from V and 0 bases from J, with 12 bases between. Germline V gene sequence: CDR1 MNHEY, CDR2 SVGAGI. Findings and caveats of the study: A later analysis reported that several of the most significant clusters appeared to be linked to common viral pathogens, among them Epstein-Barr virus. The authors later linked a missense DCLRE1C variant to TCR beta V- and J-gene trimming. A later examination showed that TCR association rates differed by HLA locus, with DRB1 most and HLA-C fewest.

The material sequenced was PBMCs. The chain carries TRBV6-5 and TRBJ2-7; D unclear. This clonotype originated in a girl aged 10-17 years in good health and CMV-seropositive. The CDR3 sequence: CASSYSLYSSSYEQYF. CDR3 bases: TGTGCCAGCAGTTACTCGTTGTACAGTTCCTCCTACGAGCAGTACTTC.